The 23 T cell receptor beta chains in this list originate from one sample, sequenced in a study of follicular helper T cells after annual influenza vaccination. Libraries were prepared by immunoSEQ multiplex PCR; TCRdb keeps only in-frame clonotypes and omits some of them. Among about 10,000 clones listed, around 80% were seen once. Sequenced here: CXCR5- memory CD4+ T cells sorted from blood, sampled 6 weeks after influenza vaccination. These TCRs come from an adult who received the influenza vaccine.

This clone has a handful of counts. CDR3 nucleotides: TGTGCCAGCAGCCAGACAGGGTTGGGTGGCTACACCTTC. This codes for CASSQTGLGGYTF. The chain couples TRBV7-9 to TRBJ1-2, with 7 bases matching TRBD1. With 5 bases clipped from V and 7 bases from J, the junction kept 7 bases outside the gene matches. The germline V gene has CDR1 SEHNR and CDR2 FQNEAQ (reference sequence). The CDR3 length is 13 residues.

The gene calls are TRBV5-5 and TRBJ1-2; TRBD1 agrees at 7 bases. Germline CDR1 reads SGHKS; CDR2 reads YYEKEE (reference sequence). The CDR3 is 16 amino acids. V lost 1 base, J lost 0 bases, and 6 bases stayed unmatched. For the CDR3, the DNA is TGTGCCAGCAGCTTGTACCCGACAGGGACTAACTATGGCTACACCTTC. It encodes CASSLYPTGTNYGYTF.

With regard to this clone: At one end the junction does not follow the germline gene, possibly because of a read error. The genes are TRBV5-1 and TRBJ2-7, with TRBD1 identical over 8 bases. The CDR3 length is 15 residues. The germline V gene has CDR1 SGHRS and CDR2 YFSETQ. The CDR3: CASSLGQEYTYEQYF. The CDR3 DNA reads TGCGCCAGCAGTTTGGGACAGGAATACACCTACGAGCAGTACTTC. Based on the CDR3 plus reference TRBV5-1 and TRBJ2-7, the full variable domain is KAGVTQTPRYLIKTRGQQVTLSCSPISGHRSVSWYQQTPGQGLQFLFEYFSETQRNKGNFPGRFSGRQFSNSRSEMNVSTLELGDSALYLCASSLGQEYTYEQYFGPGTRLTVT.

The chain couples TRBV7-2 to TRBJ2-1; 8 bases map to TRBD2. The CDR3 contains 16 residues. The J segment lost 6 bases and the V segment lost 7 bases, leaving 14 bases of the junction unmatched. The germline V gene encodes CDR1 SGHTA and CDR2 FQGNSA. CDR3 nucleotide sequence: TGTGCCAGCATCCCTATGTGGCTAGCGGGCGGCAATGAGCAGTTCTTC. As protein: CASIPMWLAGGNEQFF.

The chain employs TRBV7-8 and TRBJ1-6, with D unclear. V lost 0 bases and J lost 12, with 12 bases in between. This CDR3 contains 14 residues. Germline CDR1 is SGHVS and CDR2 is FQNEAQ. The CDR3 DNA reads as TGTGCCAGCAGCTTAGCGGTCACGGTGGGACCCCTCCACTTT. The encoded protein is CASSLAVTVGPLHF.

The V and J genes are TRBV5-1 and TRBJ2-1; tentatively, D is TRBD1 or TRBD2 (6 bases each). This CDR3 spans 16 amino acids. V lost 0 bases and J lost 16, with 26 bases in between. CDR1 is SGHRS, CDR2 YFSETQ, per germline. The CDR3 is CASSLVGESVAGGKFF. The CDR3, as DNA: TGCGCCAGCAGCTTGGTCGGGGAATCGGTGGCCGGGGGCAAATTCTTC. Filled out from reference TRBV5-1 and TRBJ2-1, the complete variable domain reads KAGVTQTPRYLIKTRGQQVTLSCSPISGHRSVSWYQQTPGQGLQFLFEYFSETQRNKGNFPGRFSGRQFSNSRSEMNVSTLELGDSALYLCASSLVGESVAGGKFFGPGTRLTVL.

The chain links TRBV4-3 to TRBJ2-3; 9 bases are a match to TRBD2. Germline-derived CDR1 and CDR2 are LGHNA and YSLEER. The CDR3 is 16 residues long. Unmatched junction bases numbered 2, after V lost 0 bases and J lost 1 base. The CDR3 is CASSQEPSGGTDTQYF. As DNA, the CDR3 is TGCGCCAGCAGCCAAGAGCCTAGCGGGGGCACAGATACGCAGTATTTT.

The chain uses TRBV6-1 and TRBJ1-1; the D is unclear. Germline-derived CDR1 and CDR2 are MNHNS and SASEGT. This CDR3 has 14 residues. V lost 4 bases to trimming and J lost 5 bases, with 14 bases between them. The CDR3 reads CASSGRSLLTEAFF. CDR3 coding DNA: TGTGCCAGCAGTGGGAGGTCTCTGCTTACTGAAGCTTTCTTT.

The V gene is TRBV6-1, the J gene TRBJ2-7; 11 bases map to TRBD2. Looked up from germline, CDR1 is MNHNS and CDR2 is SASEGT. J was trimmed by 4 bases and V by 6 bases; bases with no gene match: 8. The CDR3 loop spans 15 amino acids. The CDR3 is CASRVSGGGRYEQYF. The CDR3 nucleotides read TGTGCCAGCAGGGTTAGCGGGGGGGGTCGGTACGAGCAGTACTTC.

CDR3 region: CASSVDPDRGRSPLHF. The CDR3 nucleotides read TGTGCCAGCAGCGTAGACCCGGACAGGGGGCGCTCACCCCTCCACTTT. The chain recombines TRBV9 with TRBJ1-6, with 11 bases matching TRBD1. Trimming cost V 0 bases and J 10 bases; bases outside gene matches: 6. Germline V gene lookup returns CDR1 SGDLS and CDR2 YYNGEE. The CDR3 is made up of 16 amino acids. The full variable domain, in which reference TRBV9 and TRBJ1-6 provide the parts outside the CDR3, is DSGVTQTPKHLITATGQRVTLRCSPRSGDLSVYWYQQSLDQGLQFLIQYYNGEERAKGNILERFSAQQFPDLHSELNLSSLELGDSALYFCASSVDPDRGRSPLHFGNGTRLTVT.

The chain recombines TRBV19 with TRBJ1-1; D may be TRBD1 (5 bases). The germline V gene has CDR1 LNHDA and CDR2 SQIVND (reference sequence). This CDR3 region has 14 residues. V shed 7 bases and J shed 5 bases, with 17 bases lying between them. CDR3 in amino acids: CASKVQGFGTEAFF. As DNA, the CDR3 is TGTGCCAGTAAGGTGCAGGGATTCGGAACTGAAGCTTTCTTT.

J is TRBJ2-3 and V is TRBV27, with D perhaps assigned TRBD1 or TRBD2 (5 bases each). CDR3 length: 12 residues. CDR1 and CDR2 (germline): MNHEY, SMNVEV (reference sequence). Trimming pared 5 bases from V and 7 bases from J, leaving 10 bases between. CDR3 in amino acids: CASSLEGHTQYF. The CDR3 region has the DNA TGTGCCAGCAGTCTCGAGGGGCATACGCAGTATTTT.

This chain connects TRBV9 to TRBJ2-5, with 8 positions matching TRBD1. Losses at the gene ends were 3 bases for V and 5 bases for J; bases not matched to a gene: 12. Germline CDR1 reads SGDLS; CDR2 reads YYNGEE. The CDR3 consists of 16 residues. The DNA for the CDR3 is TGTGCCAGCAGCGCTAACCAGCGGACAGGGAGGGAGACCCAGTACTTC. Encoded protein: CASSANQRTGRETQYF.

The rearrangement links TRBV6-1 to TRBJ1-2, with D possibly TRBD1 on 5 matching bases. The V gene's germline CDR1 is MNHNS and CDR2 SASEGT. This CDR3 region has 12 residues. V was pared by 10 bases and J by 8 bases, with 17 bases between. CDR3 amino acids: CATPRDPYGYTF. As DNA, the CDR3 is TGTGCCACCCCGCGGGACCCGTACGGCTACACCTTC.

This clone has just a few counts. V is TRBV7-9 and J is TRBJ1-5; D unclear. CDR1 and CDR2 (germline): SEHNR, FQNEAQ (reference sequence). Trimming cost V 5 bases and J 7 bases, with 9 bases left between them. The CDR3 runs to 12 residues. CDR3 DNA: TGTGCCAGCAGCCTAATGGGGCAGCCCCAGCATTTT. It codes for CASSLMGQPQHF.

The chain has TRBV18 and TRBJ1-1, with a possible D match to TRBD1 (6 bases). The CDR3 is made up of 16 amino acids. V shed 4 bases and J shed 0 bases, with 15 bases lying between them. The germline gives CDR1 KGHSH, CDR2 LQKENI. The CDR3 DNA reads as TGTGCCAGCTCACGCGGACAGTCTCTTATGAACACTGAAGCTTTCTTT. Amino acids: CASSRGQSLMNTEAFF.

V gene TRBV27 combines with J gene TRBJ2-3; TRBD1 is a possible D gene (5 bases). Looked up from germline, CDR1 is MNHEY and CDR2 is SMNVEV (reference sequence). The CDR3 length is 18 residues. Trimming cost V 5 bases and J 0 bases, with 21 bases left between them. The CDR3 reads CASSDRPGSLISTDTQYF. In DNA form, the CDR3 reads TGTGCCAGCAGTGACCGTCCAGGGTCACTAATTAGCACAGATACGCAGTATTTT.

This chain links TRBV5-6 with TRBJ1-5; the D gene is possibly TRBD1 (5 bases). Germline values: CDR1 SGHDT, CDR2 YYEEEE. The V end lost 2 bases, the J end lost 6 bases, and 15 bases lay between the germline ends. There are 15 residues in the CDR3. The CDR3 loop reads CASSFGGVLSQPQHF. The CDR3 region has the DNA TGTGCCAGCAGCTTCGGAGGGGTACTTAGTCAGCCCCAGCATTTT. The full variable domain, rest sourced from reference TRBV5-6 and TRBJ1-5, is DAGVTQSPTHLIKTRGQQVTLRCSPKSGHDTVSWYQQALGQGPQFIFQYYEEEERQRGNFPDRFSGHQFPNYSSELNVNALLLGDSALYLCASSFGGVLSQPQHFGDGTRLSIL.

This clone was detected only a few times. The chain recombines TRBV10-3 with TRBJ1-5; maybe TRBD1 (6 bases). Germline lookup yields CDR1 ENHRY and CDR2 SYGVKD. The CDR3 spans 14 residues. The V and J ends lost 4 bases and 4 bases respectively, with 11 bases between them. In DNA, the CDR3 is TGTGCCATCAGTGGGGGGCAGCGAAATCAGCCCCAGCATTTT. This sequence encodes CAISGGQRNQPQHF.

V usage is TRBV27 and J usage is TRBJ1-6; D call uncertain. Trimming shortened V by 2 bases and J by 6 bases, and 11 bases separated the two germline ends. The CDR3 runs 15 residues. Germline CDR1 is MNHEY and CDR2 is SMNVEV (reference sequence). This chain's CDR3 is CASSLLHETNSPLHF. The CDR3 nucleotides read TGTGCCAGCAGTTTACTTCACGAAACTAATTCACCCCTCCACTTT.

The genes are TRBV4-3 and TRBJ2-4, with a weak D call TRBD2 (6 bases). Germline V CDR1 and CDR2: LGHNA, YSLEER. The CDR3 has 16 amino acids. Trimming stripped 0 bases from V and 7 bases from J, with 16 bases between. CDR3 coding DNA: TGCGCCAGCAGCCAAGAAAGAGGATATGCGGGGAACATTCAGTACTTC. Residues: CASSQERGYAGNIQYF.

This rearrangement joins TRBV4-1 to TRBJ1-2; no definite D call. Germline V lookup: CDR1 MGHRA, CDR2 YSYEKL. Between the trimmed V and J ends, which lost 1 base and 1 base, there was a span of 10 bases. The CDR3 spans 15 residues. CDR3 coding DNA: TGCGCCAGCAGCCAAGTAGGCAGCTTTAACTATGGCTACACCTTC. Its translation: CASSQVGSFNYGYTF.

The chain combines TRBV4-2 with TRBJ1-2; D is possibly TRBD1 (5 bases). The germline V gene has CDR1 LGHNA and CDR2 YNFKEQ. The CDR3 is 15 residues long. V lost 0 bases and J lost 4, with 12 bases in between. CDR3 protein: CASSQDGGGSYGYTF. The CDR3 nucleotides are TGTGCCAGCAGCCAAGATGGGGGAGGTAGCTATGGCTACACCTTC.